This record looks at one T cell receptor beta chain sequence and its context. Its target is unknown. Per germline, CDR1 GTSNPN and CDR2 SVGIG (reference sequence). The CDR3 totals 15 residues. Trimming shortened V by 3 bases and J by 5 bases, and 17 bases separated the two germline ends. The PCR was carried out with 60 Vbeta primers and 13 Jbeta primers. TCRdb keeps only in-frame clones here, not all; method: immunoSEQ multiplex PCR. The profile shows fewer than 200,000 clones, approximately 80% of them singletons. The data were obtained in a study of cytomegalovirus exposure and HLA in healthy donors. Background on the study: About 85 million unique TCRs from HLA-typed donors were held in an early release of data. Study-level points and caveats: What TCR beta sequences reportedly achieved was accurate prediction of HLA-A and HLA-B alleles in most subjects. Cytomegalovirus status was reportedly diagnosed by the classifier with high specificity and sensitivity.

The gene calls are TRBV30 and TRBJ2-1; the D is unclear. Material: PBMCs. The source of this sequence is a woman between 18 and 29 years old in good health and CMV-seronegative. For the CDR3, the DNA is TGTGCCTGGAGGCGCACCTTGCGGATCGACAATGAGCAGTTCTTC. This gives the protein CAWRRTLRIDNEQFF.